These 5 T cell receptor beta chains were all obtained from the same sample, sequenced in a study. TCRdb processed the RT-PCR reads anew with MiXCR; each CDR3 protein has one entry. Of about 680,000 distinct CDR3 sequences listed, 12% to 15% are singletons. The sequencing input was memory CD4+ T cells from blood. The receptor set was obtained from a female donor in good health, serving as a healthy control.

The rearrangement uses TRBV24-1 and TRBJ1-1; 8 nucleotides align to TRBD1. The germline CDR1 and CDR2 sequences are KGHDR and SFDVKD. The CDR3 has 13 amino acids. J gave up 9 bases and V 7 bases, and 9 bases lay outside the gene matches. Here the CDR3 reads CATRSGQGGKAFF. The DNA for the CDR3 is TGTGCCACCAGATCCGGACAGGGCGGCAAAGCTTTCTTT.

The chain carries TRBV28 and TRBJ2-4; TRBD2 aligns across 8 bases. V was clipped by 10 bases and J by 7 bases; unmatched bases: 15. Germline V lookup: CDR1 MDHEN, CDR2 SYDVKM. The CDR3 contains 15 residues. The CDR3 is CATQDASGRGNIQYF. For the CDR3, the DNA is TGTGCCACCCAAGACGCCTCCGGGAGGGGGAACATTCAGTACTTC.

A remark on this clonotype: A much larger clonotype is one base distant, so this may be a read error. This chain links TRBV5-1 with TRBJ2-7; no definite D call. Looked up from germline, CDR1 is SGHRS and CDR2 is YFSETQ. V dropped 0 bases and J dropped 3 bases, with 16 bases sitting between them. The CDR3 loop spans 16 amino acids. The CDR3 is CASSLVRRTAVYEQYF. The CDR3 nucleotides are TGCGCCAGCAGCTTGGTGCGGAGAACAGCCGTCTACGAGCAGTACTTC. Combining the CDR3 with reference TRBV5-1 and TRBJ2-7 gives the whole variable domain KAGVTQTPRYLIKTRGQQVTLSCSPISGHRSVSWYQQTPGQGLQFLFEYFSETQRNKGNFPGRFSGRQFSNSRSEMNVSTLELGDSALYLCASSLVRRTAVYEQYFGPGTRLTVT.

The rearrangement uses TRBV5-1 and TRBJ2-2; 11 bases fit TRBD2. V gave up 2 bases and J gave up 4 bases; unmatched junction bases: 4. This CDR3 contains 16 residues. Germline V gives CDR1 SGHRS, CDR2 YFSETQ. The CDR3 protein is CASSFLAGGSTGELFF. The CDR3 DNA reads TGCGCCAGCAGCTTCCTAGCGGGAGGTAGCACCGGGGAGCTGTTTTTT.

The rearrangement uses TRBV7-2 and TRBJ2-7; D uncertain. CDR1 is SGHTA, CDR2 FQGNSA, per germline. V was shortened by 4 bases and J by 0 bases, with 10 bases between the two germline ends. The CDR3 is 14 residues long. The chain's CDR3 is CASSSKGSSYEQYF. The CDR3 region has the DNA TGTGCCAGCAGCTCAAAGGGAAGCTCCTACGAGCAGTACTTC.